The 32 T cell receptor beta chains reported below all come from one sample, sequenced in a study of shared clonotypes between healthy human individuals. TCRdb keeps only in-frame clones here, not all; method: immunoSEQ multiplex PCR. The table shows around 100,000 clones, with 55% to 80% occurring only once. Source material: memory CD8+ T cells sorted from blood. This sample's subset: CD45RO+ cells pooled with CCR7-negative TemRA cells. These receptors originate from a woman younger than 45 in good health.

The V and J genes are TRBV30 and TRBJ1-5, with a possible D match to TRBD1 (5 bases). CDR1 and CDR2 from the germline V gene are GTSNPN and SVGIG (reference sequence). CDR3 length equals 15 residues. The V end was cut by 4 bases, the J end by 3 bases, with 16 bases between. The CDR3 here is CAWTSPGLLNQPQHF. In nucleotides, the CDR3 is TGTGCCTGGACTTCTCCGGGACTACTCAATCAGCCCCAGCATTTT.

This clone has only a few counts. The gene calls are TRBV6-4 and TRBJ1-2, with TRBD1 as a possible D gene (5 bases). V shed 0 bases and J shed 4 bases, with 15 bases lying between them. This CDR3 spans 16 amino acids. Germline values: CDR1 MRHNA, CDR2 SNTAGT. CDR3 amino acids: CASSDSRDVPLYGYTF. The CDR3 DNA sequence: TGTGCCAGCAGTGACTCCCGGGACGTACCCCTCTATGGCTACACCTTC.

This sequence joins TRBV4-1 and TRBJ1-1, with a tentative D call TRBD1 (5 bases). Germline V gene data show CDR1 as MGHRA and CDR2 as YSYEKL. The CDR3 contains 17 residues. Trimming removed 1 base from V and 8 bases from J, with 23 bases in between. The CDR3 DNA sequence: TGCGCCAGCAGCCAAGTGCGGGTCCTGGACGGGGCGAAAGAAGCTTTCTTT. The encoded protein is CASSQVRVLDGAKEAFF.

This sequence joins TRBV19 and TRBJ2-1; 12 bases are shared with TRBD2. Germline CDR1 is LNHDA and CDR2 is SQIVND (reference sequence). With V trimmed by 5 bases and J by 10 bases, 6 bases remained unmatched. CDR3 length: 14 residues. The CDR3 spells CASSGLAGFEEQFF. CDR3 in DNA: TGTGCCAGTAGTGGACTAGCGGGATTTGAGGAGCAGTTCTTC.

The chain recombines TRBV5-1 with TRBJ2-3; 13 bases fit TRBD2. Per germline, CDR1 SGHRS and CDR2 YFSETQ. Trimming at V came to 5 bases and at J to 0 bases, leaving 6 bases not matched to a gene. CDR3 length equals 17 residues. DNA for the CDR3: TGCGCCAGCAGGGTAGGGACTAGCGGGGACAGCACAGATACGCAGTATTTT. It encodes CASRVGTSGDSTDTQYF.

A few counts support this clone. The genes are TRBV29-1 and TRBJ2-1; perhaps D is TRBD1 or TRBD2 (5 bases each). The length of the CDR3 is 13 residues. Trimming cost V 0 bases and J 8 bases, with 11 bases left between them. CDR1 is SQVTM, CDR2 ANQGSEA, per germline. CDR3 coding DNA: TGCAGCGTTGAAGAAGAATCGGGGCATGAGCAGTTCTTC. Its translation is CSVEEESGHEQFF.

The chain recombines TRBV11-2 with TRBJ2-5, with 7 nucleotides matching TRBD1. The end of the DNA is better explained by TRBJ2-7, so the J call may be wrong. The CDR3 sequence is 12 residues long. In germline, CDR1 is SGHAT, CDR2 FQNNGV. The CDR3 loop reads CASSRGTDEQYF. The DNA of the CDR3 is TGTGCCAGCAGCCGAGGGACAGACGAGCAGTACTTC.

CDR3 DNA sequence: TGTGCCAGCAGTGAGACCCCGACAGGGGGCACAGATACGCAGTATTTT. It translates to CASSETPTGGTDTQYF. The chain has TRBV6-4 and TRBJ2-3; the match to TRBD1 covers 8 bases. V shed 3 bases, J shed 1 base, and the junction held 6 bases outside the gene matches. This CDR3 is 16 amino acids long. Germline CDR1 and CDR2: MRHNA and SNTAGT.

This clone was seen at least ten times. The chain joins TRBV11-2 to TRBJ2-7; D gene unclear. The germline V gene has CDR1 SGHAT and CDR2 FQNNGV. Trimming shortened V by 1 base and J by 2 bases, and 12 bases separated the two germline ends. The length of the CDR3 is 15 residues. The CDR3 coding sequence is TGTGCCAGCAGCTTAGTCCGGCAGGACCCCTACGAGCAGTACTTC. Protein product: CASSLVRQDPYEQYF.

This clone was counted a few times. The chain carries TRBV7-2 and TRBJ2-5; D possibly matches TRBD1 or TRBD2 (6 bases each). Deletions cut 4 bases from V and 4 bases from J, with 22 bases between. CDR1 and CDR2 from the germline V gene are SGHTA and FQGNSA. The CDR3 totals 17 residues. CDR3 protein: CASSSLRGRQEGETQYF. The CDR3 DNA sequence: TGTGCCAGCAGCTCCCTGCGGGGACGACAGGAGGGAGAGACCCAGTACTTC.

This chain connects TRBV7-3 to TRBJ2-3; no definite D call. Germline loops: CDR1 SGHTA, CDR2 FQGTGA. V shed 2 bases and J shed 2 bases, with 8 bases lying between them. The CDR3 runs to 14 residues. The CDR3 loop reads CASSLYYDTDTQYF. DNA of the CDR3: TGTGCCAGCAGCTTATACTATGACACAGATACGCAGTATTTT.

The chain has TRBV5-1 and TRBJ2-7, with 9 nucleotides matching TRBD1. The germline V gene has CDR1 SGHRS and CDR2 YFSETQ. The CDR3 covers 16 residues. V lost 4 bases and J lost 5; bases outside the gene matches: 13. CDR3 in DNA: TGCGCCAGCAGCCTGGGAACCGGGACAGGGCACCACGAGCAGTACTTC. Protein: CASSLGTGTGHHEQYF.

The chain is built from TRBV2 and TRBJ2-3; 9 bases match TRBD2. Germline V gene lookup returns CDR1 SNHLY and CDR2 FYNNEI. CDR3 length equals 16 residues. The V and J ends lost 5 bases and 5 bases, in that order; junction bases with no gene match: 11. CDR3 sequence (DNA): TGTGCCAGCAGTCCCCCTAGCGGGATAAGAGGAGATACGCAGTATTTT. It codes for CASSPPSGIRGDTQYF.

The rearrangement joins TRBV30 to TRBJ1-1, with TRBD1 matching over 10 bases. Trimming took 1 base from V and 0 from J; bases not matched to a gene: 5. CDR3 length: 16 residues. Germline V gene data show CDR1 as GTSNPN and CDR2 as SVGIG (reference sequence). Here the CDR3 reads CAWSARQGALNTEAFF. In DNA form, the CDR3 reads TGTGCCTGGAGTGCGAGACAGGGGGCATTGAACACTGAAGCTTTCTTT. The whole variable domain, filled in from reference TRBV30 and TRBJ1-1, reads SQTIHQWPATLVQPVGSPLSLECTVEGTSNPNLYWYRQAAGRGLQLLFYSVGIGQISSEVPQNLSASRPQDRQFILSSKKLLLSDSGFYLCAWSARQGALNTEAFFGQGTRLTVV.

Only a few counts were recorded for this clone. Other DNA variants within this sample encode the same CDR3. In nucleotides, the CDR3 is TGTGCCAGCAGTTTTGAGAACGAGCAGTACTTC. Residues: CASSFENEQYF. The V and J genes are TRBV28 and TRBJ2-7; D not certain. Germline V lookup: CDR1 MDHEN, CDR2 SYDVKM. V lost 3 bases and J lost 5, with 5 bases in between. This CDR3 is built from 11 residues.

The V and J genes are TRBV7-9 and TRBJ2-7; no clear D gene. Per the germline V gene, CDR1 is SEHNR and CDR2 is FQNEAQ (reference sequence). The CDR3 has 12 amino acids. Trimming shortened V by 3 bases and J by 5 bases, and 8 bases separated the two germline ends. The CDR3 DNA is TGTGCCAGCAGCTTTTGGGTCCACGAGCAGTACTTC. It codes for CASSFWVHEQYF.

J is TRBJ1-1 and V is TRBV25-1, with a weak D call TRBD1 (6 bases). The CDR3 covers 16 residues. Germline-derived CDR1 and CDR2 are MGHDK and SYGVNS. Deletions cut 2 bases from V and 3 bases from J, with 16 bases between. The CDR3 DNA reads TGTGCCAGCAGTGAACAAGGGGGGAACCCGGACACTGAAGCTTTCTTT. This gives the protein CASSEQGGNPDTEAFF.

To note about this clone: A far bigger clonotype differs at one base, so this is likely a read error. The same CDR3 is also encoded by other DNA sequences in this sample. This chain uses TRBV21-1 with TRBJ2-3; the table's D call of TRBD2 was not tested on the DNA. TRBV21-1 has pseudogene status. The CDR3 length is 14 residues. The CDR3: CASSKREGTDTQYF. In DNA, the CDR3 is TGTGCCAGCAGTAAGCGAGAGGGCACAGATACGCAGTATTTT.

This clone was seen just once. Other DNA sequences in this specimen translate into the identical CDR3. This sequence joins TRBV5-1 and TRBJ2-7; D remains ambiguous. Per germline, CDR1 SGHRS and CDR2 YFSETQ. The V end was cut by 5 bases, the J end by 1 base, with 7 bases between. This CDR3 spans 12 amino acids. The CDR3 DNA reads TGCGCCAGCAGGGACGGTTCCTACGAGCAGTACTTC. Its protein product is CASRDGSYEQYF.

V usage is TRBV6-1 and J usage is TRBJ2-1; 14 bases are shared with TRBD2. This CDR3 is built from 15 residues. The germline V gene has CDR1 MNHNS and CDR2 SASEGT. The V gene end was trimmed by 5 bases and the J gene end by 7 bases; junction bases not matched to a gene: 4. The CDR3 reads CASSSGLAGVNEQFF. The CDR3 DNA is TGTGCCAGCAGTTCGGGACTAGCGGGAGTGAATGAGCAGTTCTTC.

The CDR3 spells CASRPGPGSYEQYF. The CDR3 DNA reads TGTGCCAGCAGGCCGGGACCCGGCTCCTACGAGCAGTACTTC. This chain joins TRBV11-2 and TRBJ2-7; D is possibly TRBD1 or TRBD2 (5 bases each). Germline V lookup: CDR1 SGHAT, CDR2 FQNNGV. V gave up 6 bases and J gave up 0 bases, with 12 bases separating them. The length of the CDR3 is 14 residues. Full variable domain (outside the CDR3, taken from reference TRBV11-2 and TRBJ2-7): EAGVAQSPRYKIIEKRQSVAFWCNPISGHATLYWYQQILGQGPKLLIQFQNNGVVDDSQLPKDRFSAERLKGVDSTLKIQPAKLEDSAVYLCASRPGPGSYEQYFGPGTRLTVT.

This chain connects TRBV7-6 to TRBJ2-7; D unresolved. The ends were cut back, 10 bases at V and 5 bases at J, with 15 bases in the middle. CDR1 and CDR2 (germline): SGHVS, FNYEAQ. This CDR3 is built from 12 residues. This chain's CDR3 is CATQLGSNEQYF. The CDR3, as DNA: TGTGCCACGCAGTTAGGTTCGAACGAGCAGTACTTC.

As regards this clone: A far larger clone lies a single base away; this is likely a read error. The rearrangement joins TRBV7-2 to TRBJ2-7; a weak D match, TRBD2 (6 bases). Trimming shortened V by 5 bases and J by 0 bases, and 11 bases separated the two germline ends. The V gene's germline CDR1 is SGHTA and CDR2 FQGNSA. This CDR3 comprises 14 residues. CDR3 amino acids: CASSAREDSYEQYF. In nucleotides, the CDR3 is TGTGCCAGCAGCGCCAGGGAGGACTCCTACGAGCAGTACTTC.

This clone was detected once. The chain recombines TRBV6-6 with TRBJ2-7; D unclear. Germline V gene sequence: CDR1 MNHNY, CDR2 SVGAGI (reference sequence). The length of the CDR3 is 13 residues. V lost 6 bases to trimming and J lost 3 bases, with 12 bases between them. CDR3: CASRSMVDYEQYF. The CDR3 DNA is TGTGCCAGCAGATCCATGGTGGACTACGAGCAGTACTTC.

This clone was detected only once. It is unclear where the CDR3 begins or ends on the DNA, so no DNA is shown, and the CDR3 is as TCRdb lists it. The chain carries TRBV27 and TRBJ1-1; whether TRBD1, the table's D call, matches the DNA was not checked. The V gene's germline CDR1 is MNHEY and CDR2 SMNVEV (reference sequence). The CDR3 length equals 15 residues, ends included. CDR3 in amino acids: CASSTSQGFFTEAFF.

CDR3 protein: CASSSGNSVHEQFF. Here the CDR3 DNA reads TGCGCCAGCAGCTCGGGGAATAGCGTCCATGAGCAGTTCTTC. The chain employs TRBV5-1 and TRBJ2-1; D perhaps matches TRBD2 (5 bases). V shed 3 bases and J shed 8 bases, with 15 bases lying between them. Germline values: CDR1 SGHRS, CDR2 YFSETQ. The CDR3 is 14 residues long.

This clone was observed a few times. The V call is TRBV27, the J call TRBJ2-3, with D maybe TRBD1 (6 bases). Germline CDR1 is MNHEY and CDR2 is SMNVEV (reference sequence). The CDR3 extends over 14 amino acids. Trimming left V 9 bases short and J 1 base short, with 14 bases between. The CDR3 region has the DNA TGTGCCAGTCAGGGGACGTTGGGCACAGATACGCAGTATTTT. It yields the protein CASQGTLGTDTQYF.

A word on this clone: Different DNA sequences within this sample yield the same CDR3. The V call is TRBV5-1, the J call TRBJ2-7; 10 bases agree with TRBD1. Unmatched junction bases numbered 8, after V lost 4 bases and J lost 4 bases. This CDR3 has 15 residues. Germline V gene sequence: CDR1 SGHRS, CDR2 YFSETQ. The CDR3: CASSDRTGGLYEQYF. CDR3 DNA sequence: TGCGCCAGCAGCGACCGGACAGGGGGGTTGTACGAGCAGTACTTC.

This clone was seen at least ten times. The chain uses TRBV7-6 and TRBJ2-7; TRBD2 is a possible D gene (5 bases). The CDR3 has 13 amino acids. V was shortened by 0 bases and J by 6 bases, with 9 bases between the two germline ends. From germline, CDR1 is SGHVS and CDR2 FNYEAQ. The CDR3 protein is CASSLAGEGEQYF. In DNA, the CDR3 is TGTGCCAGCAGCTTAGCCGGAGAGGGCGAGCAGTACTTC.

J is TRBJ2-3 and V is TRBV2; 8 nucleotides agree with TRBD1. The germline gives CDR1 SNHLY, CDR2 FYNNEI. V was pared by 1 base and J by 3 bases, with 15 bases of the junction left unmatched. The length of the CDR3 is 19 residues. The CDR3, as DNA: TGTGCCAGCAGTGAAGGTTCGTTTTCAGGACAGGGATGGACAGATACGCAGTATTTT. The encoded protein is CASSEGSFSGQGWTDTQYF.

The V call is TRBV25-1, the J call TRBJ2-5; D unclear. The CDR3 is made up of 16 amino acids. The V and J ends lost 3 bases and 0 bases respectively, with 14 bases between them. Germline V lookup: CDR1 MGHDK, CDR2 SYGVNS. DNA for the CDR3: TGTGCCAGCAGTGACCCCCACATCCCCAACCAAGAGACCCAGTACTTC. Translating it yields CASSDPHIPNQETQYF.

In the case of this clone: A far larger clone is just one base off, so this is likely a read error. The V gene is TRBV28, the J gene TRBJ1-1; D unclear. CDR3 length: 12 residues. From germline, CDR1 is MDHEN and CDR2 SYDVKM. In DNA, the CDR3 is TGTACCAGTCAACTAATGAACACTGAAGCTTTCTTT. This translates into CTSQLMNTEAFF.